The rows below give T cell receptor beta chains drawn from one sample of a study of T-cell reconstitution after alpha-beta-depleted transplantation in children. TCRdb passed the PCR reads through MiXCR, listing each CDR3 protein once. The sample includes approximately 500,000 distinct CDR3 sequences, 10% to 13% of them seen just once. The input for sequencing was PBMCs, taken before TCRalphabeta/CD19-depleted stem cell transplant. The origin of the receptors is a child under 10 years old with inherited bone marrow failure, due to receive a stem cell transplant. The CDR3 runs from the conserved cysteine through the conserved F or W. Fields, in order: D gene, J gene, V gene, clone size, CDR3 protein, CDR3 DNA. A D gene is named only where the DNA matches it firmly. Rows give clone size only sometimes, using once, few, many, or a class for an expanded clone.

- TRBJ2-7 TRBV20-1 many CSGPGHTEYEQYF TGCAGCGGTCCGGGTCACACGGAATACGAGCAGTACTTC
TRBD2 TRBJ2-3 TRBV7-9 many CASSFRLAGSTDTQYF TGTGCCAGCAGCTTCCGACTAGCGGGGAGCACAGATACGCAGTATTTT
- TRBJ1-1 TRBV3-1 many CASSQVRGLAGNTEAFF TGTGCCAGCAGCCAAGTTCGGGGCCTCGCCGGGAACACTGAAGCTTTCTTT
TRBD2 TRBJ2-7 TRBV28 many CASSPLAGGRYEQYF TGTGCCAGCAGTCCCCTCGCGGGAGGGCGGTACGAGCAGTACTTC
- TRBJ2-4 TRBV5-1 many CASSLGPPAKNIQYF TGCGCCAGCAGCTTGGGGCCCCCAGCCAAAAACATTCAGTACTTC
- TRBJ1-5 TRBV28 many CASSFSPEGDAFNQPQHF TGTGCCAGCAGTTTTTCCCCGGAAGGGGATGCGTTCAATCAGCCCCAGCATTTT
- TRBJ1-3 TRBV4-2 many CASSFTGFSSSGNTIYF TGTGCCAGCAGCTTCACAGGGTTCTCCTCCTCTGGAAACACCATATATTTT
TRBD1 TRBJ2-7 TRBV12-3/TRBV12-4 many CASSSDRGRDEQYF TGTGCCAGCAGTTCAGACAGGGGTCGGGACGAGCAGTACTTC
TRBD2 TRBJ2-1 TRBV27 many CASSPGPGLLGEQFF TGTGCCAGCAGTCCCGGCCCGGGACTATTGGGTGAGCAGTTCTTC
TRBD1 TRBJ2-7 TRBV20-1 few CSASKTGASYEQYF TGCAGTGCTAGCAAGACAGGGGCCTCCTACGAGCAGTACTTC
TRBD1 TRBJ1-1 TRBV20-1 many CSAADSGQGAAEAFF TGCAGTGCCGCCGATTCGGGACAGGGGGCAGCTGAAGCTTTCTTT
TRBD1 TRBJ1-1 TRBV20-1 many CSARDFRGRTGNTEAFF TGCAGTGCTAGGGATTTCAGGGGGCGAACGGGGAACACTGAAGCTTTCTTT
TRBD2 TRBJ2-1 TRBV29-1 many CSVESTSGAPLDEQFF TGCAGCGTTGAATCCACTAGCGGAGCCCCCCTCGATGAGCAGTTCTTC
- TRBJ2-3 TRBV18 many CASSPALGTFTDTQYF TGTGCCAGCTCACCGGCTCTAGGGACCTTCACAGATACGCAGTATTTT
- TRBJ2-2 TRBV4-2 many CASSDRDHDTGELFF TGTGCCAGCAGCGACCGGGACCACGACACCGGGGAGCTGTTTTTT
TRBD1 TRBJ2-7 TRBV7-9 many CASTDRDTPYEQYF TGTGCCAGCACCGACAGGGACACCCCCTACGAGCAGTACTTC
- TRBJ2-1 TRBV5-1 - CASSLGGVSYYNEQFF TGCGCCAGCAGCTTGGGCGGGGTTAGCTACTACAATGAGCAGTTCTTC
TRBD1 TRBJ1-5 TRBV6-5 many CASSYPGQEIPISNQPQHF TGTGCCAGCAGTTACCCGGGACAGGAGATCCCTATTAGCAATCAGCCCCAGCATTTT
- TRBJ2-7 TRBV4-1 - CASSPLAGRAYEQYF TGCGCCAGCAGTCCCCTCGCGGGAAGGGCCTACGAGCAGTACTTC
- TRBJ1-1 TRBV7-8 few CASSPMGGQNTEAFF TGTGCCAGCAGCCCGATGGGGGGCCAGAACACTGAAGCTTTCTTT
- TRBJ1-1 TRBV20-1 many CSARARLNTEAFF TGCAGTGCTAGGGCCAGGTTGAACACTGAAGCTTTCTTT
- TRBJ2-3 TRBV3-1 - CASSYAAPPTTDTQYF TGTGCCAGCAGCTACGCCGCCCCCCCGACTACAGATACGCAGTATTTT
TRBD1 TRBJ1-2 TRBV6-1 few CASSTGGQGWGYTF TGTGCCAGCAGTACGGGGGGACAGGGCTGGGGCTACACCTTC
TRBD1 TRBJ1-3 TRBV7-9 many CASSPRDRGLSSGNTIYF TGTGCCAGCAGCCCACGGGACAGGGGATTAAGCTCTGGAAACACCATATATTTT
TRBD1 TRBJ2-5 TRBV6-1 many CASSDWTGGRETQYF TGTGCCAGCAGTGACTGGACAGGGGGCCGAGAGACCCAGTACTTC
TRBD1 TRBJ2-7 TRBV5-1 - CASSLGTGSYEQCF TGCGCCAGCAGCTTGGGGACAGGGAGCTACGAGCAGTGCTTC
TRBD2 TRBJ2-7 TRBV29-1 - CSVGGREGYEQYF TGCAGCGTTGGAGGGCGGGAGGGCTACGAGCAGTACTTC
- TRBJ2-7 TRBV7-9 many CASRPDPSPYEQYF TGTGCCAGCAGGCCGGACCCCTCCCCCTACGAGCAGTACTTC
- TRBJ2-5 TRBV27 many CASSLQSPGLVQETQYF TGTGCCAGCAGTTTACAGAGTCCGGGACTCGTCCAAGAGACCCAGTACTTC
- TRBJ2-4 TRBV29-1 many CSVEGSQYF TGCAGCGTGGAGGGGTCTCAGTACTTC
- TRBJ2-5 TRBV25-1 few CASSDWVQETQYF TGTGCCAGCAGTGACTGGGTTCAAGAGACCCAGTACTTC
- TRBJ2-1 TRBV19 - CASSIAGDSYNEQFF TGTGCCAGTAGTATAGCGGGCGACTCCTACAATGAGCAGTTCTTC
TRBD2 TRBJ2-1 TRBV27 many CASCLAGGPYNEQFF TGTGCCAGCTGTCTAGCGGGAGGTCCCTACAATGAGCAGTTCTTC
TRBD1 TRBJ1-5 TRBV20-1 - CSAATGRDNQPQHF TGCAGTGCTGCGACAGGGAGGGACAATCAGCCCCAGCATTTT
- TRBJ2-2 TRBV14 few CASSQSPATNTGELFF TGTGCCAGCAGCCAATCTCCAGCGACGAACACCGGGGAGCTGTTTTTT
TRBD1 TRBJ1-3 TRBV28 - CASKTGDGNTIYF TGTGCCAGCAAGACAGGGGACGGAAACACCATATATTTT
- TRBJ2-3 TRBV3-1 many CASSQVSVTDTQYF TGTGCCAGCAGCCAAGTTTCCGTCACAGATACGCAGTATTTT
TRBD1 TRBJ2-7 TRBV7-9 - CASSSDRERSYEQYF TGTGCCAGCAGCTCTGACAGGGAACGGTCCTACGAGCAGTACTTC
- TRBJ1-4 TRBV7-9 - CASSLGLDEDEKLFF TGTGCCAGCAGCCTGGGGCTAGACGAGGATGAAAAACTGTTTTTT
TRBD1 TRBJ2-5 TRBV20-1 many CSARALTGEETQYF TGCAGTGCTAGAGCCTTGACAGGGGAAGAGACCCAGTACTTC
- TRBJ1-5 TRBV21-1 many CASNGGPPPRQSYSNQPQHF TGTGCCAGCAATGGAGGCCCCCCGCCGCGGCAGTCCTATAGCAATCAGCCCCAGCATTTT
TRBD1 TRBJ1-5 TRBV5-1 many CASSQTGEGQPQHF TGCGCCAGCAGCCAGACAGGGGAGGGCCAGCCCCAGCATTTT
- TRBJ1-1 TRBV30 - CAWSPHPMNTEAFF TGTGCCTGGAGCCCTCATCCTATGAACACTGAAGCTTTCTTT
- TRBJ2-5 TRBV13 many CASSPAGYQETQYF TGTGCCAGCAGCCCCGCGGGGTACCAAGAGACCCAGTACTTC
- TRBJ2-6 TRBV4-3 many CASSPEGSGANVLTF TGCGCCAGCAGCCCGGAAGGTTCTGGGGCCAACGTCCTGACTTTC
- TRBJ2-4 TRBV5-5 few CSSSDERGAKNIQYF TGTTCCAGCAGCGACGAAAGGGGGGCCAAAAACATTCAGTACTTC
- TRBJ1-2 TRBV19 many CASSSPGSNYGYTF TGTGCCAGTAGCAGTCCGGGGAGCAACTATGGCTACACCTTC
- TRBJ2-1 TRBV12-3/TRBV12-4 - CASSLFRGNEQLF TGTGCCAGCAGTTTATTCAGAGGCAATGAGCAGCTCTTC
TRBD1 TRBJ2-5 TRBV6-2/TRBV6-3 many CASSYSTTVLGQGFSETQYF TGTGCCAGCAGTTACTCGACCACAGTCCTGGGACAGGGTTTTTCGGAGACCCAGTACTTC
TRBD1 TRBJ2-5 TRBV5-1 many CASSGGQGAIETQYF TGCGCCAGCAGCGGCGGACAGGGGGCAATTGAGACCCAGTACTTC
- TRBJ2-1 TRBV4-3 - CASSQDITGVGDEQFF TGCGCCAGCAGCCAAGATATCACGGGAGTGGGGGATGAGCAGTTCTTC
- TRBJ2-1 TRBV6-5 - CASSYQGRNEQFF TGTGCCAGCAGTTATCAGGGGAGGAATGAGCAGTTCTTC
- TRBJ2-1 TRBV4-3 few CASSQKTGYGPSGVNEQFF TGCGCCAGCAGCCAAAAGACTGGGTATGGGCCCTCGGGAGTCAATGAGCAGTTCTTC
TRBD2 TRBJ2-3 TRBV20-1 many CSARGGQRTDTQYF TGCAGTGCACGCGGGGGGCAAAGGACAGATACGCAGTATTTT
- TRBJ2-1 TRBV30 few CAWNALATDYNEQFF TGTGCCTGGAACGCCCTAGCGACCGACTACAATGAGCAGTTCTTC